This passage covers 8 T cell receptor beta chains from one sample sequenced in a study of identical twins. TCRdb reprocessed the 5' RACE reads via MiXCR and lists one record per CDR3 protein. This sample has 15,000 to 20,000 distinct CDR3 sequences, with just under 70% found just once. Material for sequencing was memory (CD45RO+) T cells sorted from blood. These receptors all come from a woman between 18 and 30 years old in good health. This table probably holds off-target reads from a library built for another chain.

The chain is built from TRBV11-1 and TRBJ1-6; D is unresolved. Trimming shortened V by 6 bases and J by 8 bases, and 14 bases separated the two germline ends. The CDR3 has 14 residues. Germline values: CDR1 SGHAT, CDR2 FQDESV (reference sequence). As DNA, the CDR3 is TGTGCCAGCAGATTAAGGAGTTTAGATTCACCCCTCCACTTT. Encoded protein: CASRLRSLDSPLHF.

The genes are TRBV29-1 and TRBJ2-3; TRBD2 matches at 7 bases. The ends lost 7 bases at V and 1 base at J; junction bases unmatched: 8. The CDR3 runs 14 residues. CDR1 is SQVTM, CDR2 ANQGSEA, per germline. This chain's CDR3 is CSGAAGRGTDTQYF. CDR3 DNA sequence: TGCAGCGGTGCAGCGGGGCGTGGCACAGATACGCAGTATTTT.

This CDR3 reads CSVEGPVNYEQYF. The CDR3 DNA follows: TGCAGCGTTGAAGGCCCCGTCAACTACGAGCAGTACTTC. The chain joins TRBV29-1 to TRBJ2-7; no firm D call. The CDR3 totals 13 residues. Trimming took 1 base from V and 3 from J, leaving 10 bases between them. Germline lookup yields CDR1 SQVTM and CDR2 ANQGSEA.

This sequence joins TRBV7-6 and TRBJ2-2; TRBD1 matches at 8 bases. Germline loops: CDR1 SGHVS, CDR2 FNYEAQ. The trim removed 2 bases at V and 5 bases at J, leaving 7 bases unmatched. The CDR3 is 16 amino acids. CDR3 region: CASSLLTGDSTGELFF. In DNA form, the CDR3 reads TGTGCCAGCAGCTTATTGACAGGGGATTCAACCGGGGAGCTGTTTTTT.

V is TRBV7-2 and J is TRBJ2-1; D might be TRBD2 (6 bases). Germline CDR1 SGHTA, CDR2 FQGNSA. The ends were cut back, 1 base at V and 4 bases at J, with 11 bases in the middle. The CDR3 extends over 15 amino acids. CDR3 DNA sequence: TGTGCCAGCAGCTTAGAAGGACTATTTTACAATGAGCAGTTCTTC. Translated: CASSLEGLFYNEQFF.

This clonotype was detected only a few times. The gene calls are TRBV29-1 and TRBJ2-3; 14 bases fit TRBD2. J lost 4 bases, V lost 6 bases, and 3 bases had no gene match. This CDR3 is 14 amino acids long. CDR1 is SQVTM, CDR2 ANQGSEA, per germline. The CDR3 DNA sequence: TGCAGCGTCCGACTAGCGGGAGGGCCAGATACGCAGTATTTT. Translation: CSVRLAGGPDTQYF.

The CDR3 sequence is CASSQGGGHPAYNEQFF. The CDR3, as DNA: TGCGCCAGCAGCCAAGGTGGCGGACACCCAGCCTACAATGAGCAGTTCTTC. The J gene is TRBJ2-1, the V gene TRBV4-1; D perhaps matches TRBD1 (5 bases). Looked up from germline, CDR1 is MGHRA and CDR2 is YSYEKL. This CDR3 is built from 17 residues. Trimming pared 1 base from V and 2 bases from J, leaving 15 bases between.

The chain has TRBV12-3 or TRBV12-4 and TRBJ2-1; D might be TRBD2 (5 bases). CDR3 size: 13 residues. V was cut by 8 bases and J by 13 bases, with 21 bases left in between. The DNA for the CDR3 is TGTGCCAGCCCCCCCGTCGTGCAGCGGCCTCAGTTCTTC. Its translation is CASPPVVQRPQFF.